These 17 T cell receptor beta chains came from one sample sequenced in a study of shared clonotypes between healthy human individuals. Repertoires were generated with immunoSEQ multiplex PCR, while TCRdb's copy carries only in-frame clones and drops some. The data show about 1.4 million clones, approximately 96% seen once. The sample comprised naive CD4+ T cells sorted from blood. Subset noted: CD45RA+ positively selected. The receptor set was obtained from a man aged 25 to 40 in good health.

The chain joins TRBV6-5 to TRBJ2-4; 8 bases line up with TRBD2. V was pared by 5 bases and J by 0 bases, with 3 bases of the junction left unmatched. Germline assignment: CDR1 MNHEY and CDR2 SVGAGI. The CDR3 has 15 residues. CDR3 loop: CASSVSGVAKNIQYF. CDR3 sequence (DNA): TGTGCCAGCAGTGTTAGCGGGGTAGCCAAAAACATTCAGTACTTC.

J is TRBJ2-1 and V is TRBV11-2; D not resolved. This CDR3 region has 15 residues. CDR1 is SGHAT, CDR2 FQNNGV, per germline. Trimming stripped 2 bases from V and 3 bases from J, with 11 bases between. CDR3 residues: CASSLQLAFYNEQFF. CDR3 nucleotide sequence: TGTGCCAGCAGCTTACAACTTGCGTTCTACAATGAGCAGTTCTTC.

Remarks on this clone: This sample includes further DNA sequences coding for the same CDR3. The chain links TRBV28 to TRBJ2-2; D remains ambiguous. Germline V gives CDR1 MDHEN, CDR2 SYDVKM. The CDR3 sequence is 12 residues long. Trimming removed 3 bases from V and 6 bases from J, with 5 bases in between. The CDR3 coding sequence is TGTGCCAGCAGTTTGATAGCCGGGGAGCTGTTTTTT. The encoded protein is CASSLIAGELFF.

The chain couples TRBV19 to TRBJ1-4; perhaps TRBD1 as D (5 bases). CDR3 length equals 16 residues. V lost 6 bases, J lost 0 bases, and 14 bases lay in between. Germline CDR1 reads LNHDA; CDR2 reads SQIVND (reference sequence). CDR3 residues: CASRPHGGTTNEKLFF. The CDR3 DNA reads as TGTGCCAGTAGACCCCATGGGGGGACAACTAATGAAAAACTGTTTTTT.

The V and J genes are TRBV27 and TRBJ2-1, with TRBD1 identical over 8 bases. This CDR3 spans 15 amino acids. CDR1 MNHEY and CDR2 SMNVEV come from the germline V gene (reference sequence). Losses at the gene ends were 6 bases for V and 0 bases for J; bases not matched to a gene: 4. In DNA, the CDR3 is TGTGCCAGCAGAACAGGGGGAGGCTCCTACAATGAGCAGTTCTTC. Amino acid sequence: CASRTGGGSYNEQFF.

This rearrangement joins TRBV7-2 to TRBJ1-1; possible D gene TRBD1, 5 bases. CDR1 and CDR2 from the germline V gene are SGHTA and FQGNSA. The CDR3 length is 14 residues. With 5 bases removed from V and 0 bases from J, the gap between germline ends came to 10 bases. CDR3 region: CASSIQVVNTEAFF. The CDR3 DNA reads TGTGCCAGCAGCATACAGGTCGTGAACACTGAAGCTTTCTTT.

The CDR3 protein is CASSQDRGYYEQYF. The CDR3 coding sequence is TGTGCCAGTAGTCAGGACAGGGGGTACTACGAGCAGTACTTC. The J gene is TRBJ2-7, the V gene TRBV19; 10 nucleotides agree with TRBD1. Germline CDR1 and CDR2: LNHDA and SQIVND (reference sequence). This CDR3 region has 14 residues. V lost 5 bases to trimming and J lost 3 bases; unmatched junction nucleotides: 4.

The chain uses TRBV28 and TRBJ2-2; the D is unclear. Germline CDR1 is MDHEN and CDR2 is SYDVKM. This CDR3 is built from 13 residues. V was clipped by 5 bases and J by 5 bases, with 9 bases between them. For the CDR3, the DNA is TGTGCCAGCAGTAGTACTTGGACCGGGGAGCTGTTTTTT. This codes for CASSSTWTGELFF.

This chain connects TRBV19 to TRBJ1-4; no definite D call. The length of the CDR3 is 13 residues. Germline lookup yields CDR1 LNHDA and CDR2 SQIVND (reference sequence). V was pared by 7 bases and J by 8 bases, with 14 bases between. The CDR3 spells CASTYLGGEKLFF. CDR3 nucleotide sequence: TGTGCCAGTACCTATTTGGGAGGAGAAAAACTGTTTTTT. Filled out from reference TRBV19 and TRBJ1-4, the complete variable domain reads DGGITQSPKYLFRKEGQNVTLSCEQNLNHDAMYWYRQDPGQGLRLIYYSQIVNDFQKGDIAEGYSVSREKKESFPLTVTSAQKNPTAFYLCASTYLGGEKLFFGSGTQLSVL.

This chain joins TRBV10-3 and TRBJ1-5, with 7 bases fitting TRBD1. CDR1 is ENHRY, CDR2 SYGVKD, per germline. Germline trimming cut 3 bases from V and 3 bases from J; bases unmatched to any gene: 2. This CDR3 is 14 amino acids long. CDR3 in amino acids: CAISDRGNNQPQHF. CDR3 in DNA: TGTGCCATCAGTGACAGGGGGAACAATCAGCCCCAGCATTTT.

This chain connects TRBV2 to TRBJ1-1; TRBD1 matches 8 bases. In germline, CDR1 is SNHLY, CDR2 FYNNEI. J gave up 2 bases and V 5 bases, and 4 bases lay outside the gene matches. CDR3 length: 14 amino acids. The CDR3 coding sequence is TGTGCCAGCAGTTCCGGGACAGGTAACACTGAAGCTTTCTTT. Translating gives CASSSGTGNTEAFF.

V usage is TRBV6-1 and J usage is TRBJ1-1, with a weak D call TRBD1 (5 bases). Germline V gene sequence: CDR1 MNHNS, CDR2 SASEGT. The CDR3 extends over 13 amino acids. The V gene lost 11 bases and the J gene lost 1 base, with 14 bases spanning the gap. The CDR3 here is CAGEAGTNTEAFF. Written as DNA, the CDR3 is TGTGCCGGCGAGGCAGGGACGAACACTGAAGCTTTCTTT.

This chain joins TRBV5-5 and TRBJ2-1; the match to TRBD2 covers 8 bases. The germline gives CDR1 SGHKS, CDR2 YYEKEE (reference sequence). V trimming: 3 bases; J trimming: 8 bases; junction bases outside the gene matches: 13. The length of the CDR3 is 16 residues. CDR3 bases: TGTGCCAGCAGCTCCGGGACTAGTCTGCTTTCGGATGAGCAGTTCTTC. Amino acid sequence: CASSSGTSLLSDEQFF.

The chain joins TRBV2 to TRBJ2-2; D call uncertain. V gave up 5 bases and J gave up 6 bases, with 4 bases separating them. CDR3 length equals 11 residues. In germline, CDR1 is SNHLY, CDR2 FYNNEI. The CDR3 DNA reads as TGTGCCAGCAGTTACTCCGGGGAGCTGTTTTTT. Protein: CASSYSGELFF.

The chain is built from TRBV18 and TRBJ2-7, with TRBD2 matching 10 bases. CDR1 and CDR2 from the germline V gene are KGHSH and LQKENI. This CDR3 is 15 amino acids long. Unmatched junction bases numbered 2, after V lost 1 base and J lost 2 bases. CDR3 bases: TGTGCCAGCTCACCACTTGGACTAGCGGCCTACGAGCAGTACTTC. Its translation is CASSPLGLAAYEQYF.

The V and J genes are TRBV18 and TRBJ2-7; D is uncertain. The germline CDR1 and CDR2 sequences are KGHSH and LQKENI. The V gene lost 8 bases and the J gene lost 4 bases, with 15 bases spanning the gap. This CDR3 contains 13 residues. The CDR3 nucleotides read TGTGCCAGCACTCCAACTCCTGGTTACGAGCAGTACTTC. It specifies CASTPTPGYEQYF.

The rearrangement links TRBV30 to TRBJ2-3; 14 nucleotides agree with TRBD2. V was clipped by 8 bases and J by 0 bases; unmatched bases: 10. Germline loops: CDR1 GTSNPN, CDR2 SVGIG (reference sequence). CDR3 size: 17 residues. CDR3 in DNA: TGTGCCGGACTAGCGGGGGGACCTCTTAGGAGCACAGATACGCAGTATTTT. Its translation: CAGLAGGPLRSTDTQYF.